This T cell receptor beta chain emerged from a study of shared clonotypes between healthy human individuals. Findings of the study overall: When naive CD4 clonotypes were compared across a few donors, about 4.8% were shared.

Sequenced by immunoSEQ multiplex PCR; TCRdb stores in-frame clones only, minus some. The table lists around 2.1 million clones, under 95% of them singletons. CD8 cells classed as naive were CD45RO-negative and positively selected for CCR7, excluding terminally differentiated effector memory CD45RA+ cells. Points on this clone: Its antigen remains unknown.

The TCR sequence derives from a man between 18 and 35 years old in good health. Some clones in this sample may be carry-over from other donors' samples. Sequencing used naive CD8+ T cells from PBMCs.

CDR3 sequence reads: CASSLNGGAFF. DNA of the CDR3: TGTGCCAGCAGCTTAAACGGGGGGGCTTTCTTT. The chain combines TRBV5-5 with TRBJ1-1; D is possibly TRBD1 (5 bases). This CDR3 is built from 11 residues. Per the germline V gene, CDR1 is SGHKS and CDR2 is YYEKEE (reference sequence). Trimming removed 2 bases at V and 11 bases at J, with 10 bases between. Combining the CDR3 with reference TRBV5-5 and TRBJ1-1 gives the whole variable domain DAGVTQSPTHLIKTRGQQVTLRCSPISGHKSVSWYQQVLGQGPQFIFQYYEKEERGRGNFPDRFSARQFPNYSSELNVNALLLGDSALYLCASSLNGGAFFGQGTRLTVV.